This TCR beta chain is drawn from a study of cytomegalovirus exposure and HLA in healthy donors. Primers included in the PCR were 60 Vbeta and 13 Jbeta primers. Libraries were prepared by immunoSEQ multiplex PCR; TCRdb keeps only in-frame clonotypes and omits some of them. Found here are approximately 190,000 clones, roughly 80% of them singletons; the top ten hold 1.5% to 2%. This CDR3 has 15 residues. The V and J ends lost 3 bases and 4 bases, in that order; junction bases with no gene match: 6. Germline loops: CDR1 SGDLS, CDR2 YYNGEE. This clone was picked up one time. Source material: PBMCs. J is TRBJ2-1 and V is TRBV9; 8 bases are a match to TRBD2. This receptor was obtained from a woman aged 18 to 35 in good health and CMV-seronegative. CDR3 nucleotide sequence: TGTGCCAGCAGCGCGGCCGGGACTAGTTACAATGAGCAGTTCTTC. Translating it yields CASSAAGTSYNEQFF.